This T cell receptor (beta chain) was sequenced for a study of memory CD4+ T cells and cytomegalovirus serostatus. Study summary: This sample comes from healthy Belgian adults, fewer than 10 CMV seropositive, 24 seronegative. Whole-study findings and limits: Each of around 69 CMV-associated TCRbeta sequences occurred in one to five individuals.

As regards this clone: Its antigen is unidentified.

Single viable CD3+CD4+CD8-CD45RO+ cells were sorted as the memory CD4+ T cells. After thawing, CD4+ T cells were positively selected. Study processing details: After removing out-of-frame reads, 2,204,828 distinct TCRbeta sequences remained. Generated by immunoSEQ multiplex PCR, the TCRdb table keeps only in-frame clones and is missing some. That table supplies the V and J calls and clone size; D and trimming were determined from the DNA. The sample holds 70,000 or so clones, just under 80% seen once. The CDR3 is 13 amino acids. Germline trimming cut 5 bases from V and 1 base from J; bases unmatched to any gene: 2. The germline gives CDR1 MNHEY, CDR2 SMNVEV (reference sequence).

This TCR derives from an adult in good health and CMV-seropositive. Sequencing was carried out using memory CD4+ T cells from blood. The chain employs TRBV27 and TRBJ2-7; 7 bases are a match to TRBD1. The CDR3 bases are TGTGCCAGCAGTACGACAGGGTCCTACGAGCAGTACTTC. This codes for CASSTTGSYEQYF.